This T cell receptor beta chain was retrieved from a study of blood T cells in healthy people across ages. Regarding the study as a whole: The fall in TCR beta diversity per million T cells was roughly linear with age.

Donors ranged from roughly 6 to 100 years old and were healthy Caucasians in Russia. Total RNA was extracted at no less than 6 micrograms per sample. The germline gives CDR1 SGHAT, CDR2 FQNNGV. The V gene lost 7 bases and the J gene lost 1 base, with 13 bases spanning the gap. This CDR3 contains 14 residues. A second 7 to 11 cycle PCR used barcoded and J-beta primers. At least 2.5 million CDR3-containing paired-end reads were obtained per sample. From the 5' RACE reads, TCRdb called clonotypes with MiXCR, one entry per CDR3 protein. This table has 700,000 to 800,000 distinct CDR3 sequences, approximately 39% appearing once. In the case of this clonotype: Its antigen is undetermined.

The source of this sequence is a woman aged 55-70 years in good health. J is TRBJ2-5 and V is TRBV11-2, with TRBD1 as a possible D gene (6 bases). The specimen sequenced was blood. CDR3 in DNA: TGTGCCAGCACCCTAGGACAGAGCCAAGAGACCCAGTACTTC. It yields the protein CASTLGQSQETQYF.